This T cell receptor (beta chain) is from a study of PD-L1 blockade in urothelial cancer. Study overall: Each patient had 0 to 3 earlier chemotherapy regimens. Blood samples had a median of 141,255 T cells.

The repertoire was sequenced with immunoSEQ multiplex PCR; TCRdb's copy has only in-frame clones and lacks some. This table has more than 45,000 clones, 80% to 90% appearing once. CDR3 size: 16 residues. V trimming: 4 bases; J trimming: 3 bases; junction bases outside the gene matches: 3. Germline CDR1 SNHLY, CDR2 FYNNEI. Time point given: peripheral blood 6 weeks after treatment start. This clone was recorded once. The sequencing here drew on PBMCs, taken around atezolizumab (anti-PD-L1) treatment. The gene calls are TRBV2 and TRBJ2-1, with 13 bases aligning to TRBD2. This TCR was recovered from a man aged 65-85 years with urothelial cancer. DNA for the CDR3: TGTGCCAGCAGTGGGGGACTAGCGGGGAGCTACAATGAGCAGTTCTTC. Protein sequence: CASSGGLAGSYNEQFF.